This TCR beta chain was identified in a study of regulatory T cells in long-lasting Graves disease. Time point here: newly diagnosed GD, antithyroid drugs for less than 3 months. From RNA extracted from PBMCs, the TCR library was made. Arm-PCR of CDR3 regions and iRepertoire HTBI primers were used to build TCR beta libraries. Using its own MiXCR run on the multiplex PCR reads, TCRdb lists one record per CDR3 protein. The sample includes 400,000 to 500,000 distinct CDR3 sequences, 12% to 15% of them seen just once. This CDR3 has 16 residues. With 3 bases clipped from V and 6 bases from J, the junction kept 9 bases outside the gene matches. Germline V gene sequence: CDR1 MDHEN, CDR2 SYDVKM. This sample also belongs to another study, concerning T cells in Graves' hyperthyroidism and ophthalmopathy. Per that study: The diagnostic basis comprised clinical symptoms, serum thyroxine and TRAb, thyroid ultrasound and orbital computed tomography.

The sample consisted of peripheral blood mononuclear cells (PBMCs), taken at new diagnosis, from a patient treated with antithyroid drugs. The chain is built from TRBV28 and TRBJ2-5; 11 bases fit TRBD2. The clonotype was recovered from a woman aged 45-59 years with Graves disease. CDR3 amino acids: CASSFATLAGVKTQYF. The DNA for the CDR3 is TGTGCCAGCAGTTTCGCGACACTAGCGGGAGTGAAGACCCAGTACTTC.